These 19 T cell receptor beta chains came from one sample sequenced in a study of T cells in Graves' hyperthyroidism and ophthalmopathy. Researchers took RNA transcripts and amplified the TCR beta CDR3 regions from them. The HTBI primer set served for first-round RT-PCR of the TCR CDR3. A single record per CDR3 protein comes from TCRdb applying MiXCR to the multiplex PCR reads. The table has hundreds of thousands of distinct CDR3 sequences, just over 45% seen once. Sequencing was performed on peripheral blood or thyroid tissue (not recorded which). The source of these receptors is a woman between 18 and 29 years old with Graves' hyperthyroidism.

For this clonotype: This may be a read error: a much more frequent sequence differs by one nucleotide. The V call is TRBV15, the J call TRBJ2-7; tentative D call: TRBD2 (6 bases). Germline V gives CDR1 LNHNV, CDR2 YYDKDF (reference sequence). This CDR3 region has 15 residues. The CDR3 DNA is TGTGCCACCAGCCCGGGGGACTGGAGCTCCTACGAGCGGTACTTC. Translation: CATSPGDWSSYERYF.

This chain connects TRBV4-3 to TRBJ2-5; TRBD2 matches at 12 bases. The CDR3 has 16 amino acids. J lost 5 bases, V lost 4 bases, and 8 bases had no gene match. CDR1 and CDR2 from the germline V gene are LGHNA and YSLEER. The CDR3 sequence is CASSLRLAGAKETQYF. DNA of the CDR3: TGCGCCAGCAGCCTCAGACTAGCGGGAGCGAAGGAGACCCAGTACTTC.

This clonotype was recorded at least ten times. The V call is TRBV15, the J call TRBJ2-7, with D perhaps matching TRBD2 (6 bases). V was shortened by 0 bases and J by 4 bases, with 10 bases between the two germline ends. The germline V gene encodes CDR1 LNHNV and CDR2 YYDKDF (reference sequence). The CDR3 runs to 14 residues. The CDR3: CATSRDWGEYEQYF. The CDR3 DNA sequence: TGTGCCACCAGCAGAGATTGGGGGGAATACGAGCAGTACTTC.

The chain uses TRBV24-1 and TRBJ2-2, with a tentative D call TRBD1 (8 bases). V lost 2 bases, J lost 6 bases, and 15 bases lay in between. CDR1 and CDR2 from the germline V gene are KGHDR and SFDVKD. The CDR3 runs to 16 residues. CDR3 bases: TGTGCCACCAGTGATTATGACAGGGGAGGGCCCGGGGAGCTGTTTTTT. Translation gives CATSDYDRGGPGELFF.

The genes are TRBV7-2 and TRBJ2-7; D not resolved. Per the germline V gene, CDR1 is SGHTA and CDR2 is FQGNSA. CDR3 size: 12 residues. Between the trimmed V and J ends, which lost 5 bases and 7 bases, there was a span of 12 bases. The DNA of the CDR3 is TGTGCCAGCAGCCCCCGGGTGGGGGAGCAGTACTTC. Amino acids: CASSPRVGEQYF.

About this clonotype: The junction shows a germline mismatch at one end, possibly a read error. The chain uses TRBV10-3 and TRBJ2-2, with D uncertain. This CDR3 spans 14 amino acids. Germline V gene lookup returns CDR1 ENHRY and CDR2 SYGVKD. CDR3 coding DNA: TGTGCCAGCAGTGTATCGCCGAACACCGGGGAGCTGTTTTTT. This gives the protein CASSVSPNTGELFF.

Note on this clonotype: The junction shows a germline mismatch at one end, possibly a read error. The chain is built from TRBV10-2 and TRBJ2-5; 7 bases align to TRBD2. This CDR3 comprises 16 residues. Germline V lookup: CDR1 WSHSY, CDR2 SAAADI. This CDR3 reads CVSSGYASGLGETQYF. Written as DNA, the CDR3 is TGCGTCAGCAGTGGATATGCTAGCGGACTGGGAGAGACCCAGTACTTC.

In its sample, this clonotype is medium-sized. The chain employs TRBV15 and TRBJ1-6; no definite D call. The CDR3 totals 15 residues. V lost 0 bases, J lost 7 bases, and 10 bases lay in between. Germline loops: CDR1 LNHNV, CDR2 YYDKDF (reference sequence). DNA for the CDR3: TGTGCCACCAGCAGAGACTTTATGGGGAATTCACCCCTCCACTTT. The encoded protein is CATSRDFMGNSPLHF.

The chain has TRBV2 and TRBJ2-6; weak D call: TRBD1 (5 bases). Looked up from germline, CDR1 is SNHLY and CDR2 is FYNNEI. Trimming removed 4 bases from V and 2 bases from J, with 12 bases in between. The CDR3 totals 16 residues. CDR3 nucleotide sequence: TGTGCCAGCAGTGCCCAGGGCTCCACTGGGGCCAACGTCCTGACTTTC. This translates into CASSAQGSTGANVLTF.

CDR3 amino acids: CASSFGQGNTQYF. In nucleotides, the CDR3 is TGTGCCAGCAGCTTTGGACAGGGAAACACCCAGTACTTC. This chain connects TRBV7-2 to TRBJ2-5; 8 bases map to TRBD1. The CDR3 runs to 13 residues. V lost 3 bases to trimming and J lost 8 bases; unmatched junction nucleotides: 5. Germline CDR1 reads SGHTA; CDR2 reads FQGNSA. The whole variable domain, remainder taken from reference TRBV7-2 and TRBJ2-5, is GAGVSQSPSNKVTEKGKDVELRCDPISGHTALYWYRQSLGQGLEFLIYFQGNSAPDKSGLPSDRFSAERTGGSVSTLTIQRTQQEDSAVYLCASSFGQGNTQYFGPGTRLLVL.

V is TRBV20-1 and J is TRBJ2-5; the match to TRBD2 covers 13 bases. The V gene end was trimmed by 0 bases and the J gene end by 2 bases; junction bases not matched to a gene: 9. CDR1 and CDR2 (germline): DFQATT, SNEGSKA (reference sequence). CDR3 length: 18 amino acids. The CDR3 protein is CSAREETGTSGTQETQYF. The DNA for the CDR3 is TGCAGTGCTAGAGAAGAGACCGGGACTAGCGGGACGCAAGAGACCCAGTACTTC.

The chain joins TRBV9 to TRBJ2-2, with D perhaps TRBD2 (5 bases). CDR1 is SGDLS, CDR2 YYNGEE, per germline. The ends were cut back, 5 bases at V and 1 base at J, with 12 bases in the middle. CDR3 length equals 15 residues. The CDR3 sequence: CASSYSGVNTGELFF. The CDR3 DNA reads TGTGCCAGCAGTTACTCCGGGGTGAACACCGGGGAGCTGTTTTTT.

The J gene is TRBJ1-2, the V gene TRBV12-3 or TRBV12-4; D is ambiguous. This CDR3 contains 12 residues. Trimming removed 10 bases from V and 4 bases from J, with 13 bases in between. CDR3 bases: TGTGCCACCACCACACCTCGCTATGGCTACACCTTC. This gives the protein CATTTPRYGYTF.

In its sample, this clonotype was seen many times. CDR3 in amino acids: CASSDRSISNYGYTF. CDR3 nucleotide sequence: TGTGCCAGCAGTGACAGGAGCATTTCTAACTATGGCTACACCTTC. The chain has TRBV2 and TRBJ1-2, with D unresolved. CDR1 and CDR2 (germline): SNHLY, FYNNEI. The CDR3 covers 15 residues. The V end lost 3 bases, the J end lost 0 bases, and 11 bases lay between the germline ends.

V and J are TRBV29-1 and TRBJ1-2; no clear D gene. The length of the CDR3 is 13 residues. The V gene lost 8 bases and the J gene lost 6 bases, with 19 bases spanning the gap. Germline V gene lookup returns CDR1 SQVTM and CDR2 ANQGSEA. The CDR3 is CSPWSMRVDGYTF. CDR3 in DNA: TGCAGCCCCTGGTCAATGAGGGTCGATGGCTACACCTTC.

This clonotype was detected many times. This rearrangement joins TRBV20-1 to TRBJ2-5; 11 bases align to TRBD2. This CDR3 region has 13 residues. V was clipped by 7 bases and J by 2 bases; unmatched bases: 3. Germline assignment: CDR1 DFQATT and CDR2 SNEGSKA (reference sequence). CDR3 sequence: CSVTSGAQETQYF. DNA of the CDR3: TGCAGTGTGACTAGCGGGGCTCAAGAGACCCAGTACTTC.

This chain links TRBV5-1 with TRBJ2-5; D might be TRBD1 (5 bases). V shed 0 bases and J shed 4 bases, with 13 bases lying between them. CDR3 size: 15 residues. Germline-derived CDR1 and CDR2 are SGHRS and YFSETQ. The CDR3 nucleotides are TGCGCCAGCAGCTTGGAGACAATTAGGGGAGAGACCCAGTACTTC. It yields the protein CASSLETIRGETQYF.

There are many counts of this clonotype. The chain employs TRBV24-1 and TRBJ1-1; D is ambiguous. This CDR3 is 12 amino acids long. CDR1 and CDR2 (germline): KGHDR, SFDVKD. The ends were cut back, 1 base at V and 11 bases at J, with 10 bases in the middle. Written as DNA, the CDR3 is TGTGCCACCAGTGATTTCCACGGTCGGGCTTTCTTT. Encoded protein: CATSDFHGRAFF.

V gene TRBV7-3 combines with J gene TRBJ2-5; TRBD2 agrees at 7 bases. Trimming took 5 bases from V and 4 from J; bases not matched to a gene: 7. Germline-derived CDR1 and CDR2 are SGHTA and FQGTGA. CDR3 length: 14 residues. The CDR3: CASSVAGLGETQYF. The CDR3 bases are TGTGCCAGCAGCGTAGCGGGCCTGGGAGAGACCCAGTACTTC.